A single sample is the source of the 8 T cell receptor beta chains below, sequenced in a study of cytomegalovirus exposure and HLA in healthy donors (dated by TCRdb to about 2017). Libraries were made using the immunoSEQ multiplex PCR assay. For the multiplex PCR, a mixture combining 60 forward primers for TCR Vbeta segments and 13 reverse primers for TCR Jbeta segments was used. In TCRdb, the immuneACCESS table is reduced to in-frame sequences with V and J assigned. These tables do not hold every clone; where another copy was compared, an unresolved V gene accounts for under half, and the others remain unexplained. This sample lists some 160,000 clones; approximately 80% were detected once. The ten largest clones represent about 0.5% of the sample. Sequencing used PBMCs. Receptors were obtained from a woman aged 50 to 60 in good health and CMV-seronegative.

The CDR3 region has the DNA TGTGCCAGTAGTAAGGACAGGGGCTCTGGGGCCAACGTCCTGACTTTC. Amino acids: CASSKDRGSGANVLTF. The J gene is TRBJ2-6, the V gene TRBV19, with 9 bases lining up with TRBD1. The germline V gene encodes CDR1 LNHDA and CDR2 SQIVND (reference sequence). V shed 4 bases and J 0 bases; nucleotides not matched to a gene: 1. This CDR3 contains 16 residues.

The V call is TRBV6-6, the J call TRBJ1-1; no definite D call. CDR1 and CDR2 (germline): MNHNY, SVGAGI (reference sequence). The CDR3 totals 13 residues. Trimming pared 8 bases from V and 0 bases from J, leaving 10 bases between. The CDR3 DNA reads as TGTGCCAGCCGGGATCTCATGAACACTGAAGCTTTCTTT. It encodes CASRDLMNTEAFF.

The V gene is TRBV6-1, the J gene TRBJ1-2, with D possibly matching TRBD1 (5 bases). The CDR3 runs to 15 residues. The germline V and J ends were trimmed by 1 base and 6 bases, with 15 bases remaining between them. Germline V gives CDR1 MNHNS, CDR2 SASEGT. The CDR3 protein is CASSEDLGRSDGYTF. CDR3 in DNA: TGTGCCAGCAGTGAAGATCTGGGGCGTTCAGATGGCTACACCTTC.

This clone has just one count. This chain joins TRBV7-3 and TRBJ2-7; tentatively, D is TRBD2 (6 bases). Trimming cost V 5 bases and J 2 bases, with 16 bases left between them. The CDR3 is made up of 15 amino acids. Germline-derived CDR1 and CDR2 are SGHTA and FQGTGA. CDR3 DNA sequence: TGTGCCAGCAGCCCGGGACTCCAACCGACCTACGAGCAGTACTTC. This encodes CASSPGLQPTYEQYF. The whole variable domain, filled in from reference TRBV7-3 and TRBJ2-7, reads GAGVSQTPSNKVTEKGKYVELRCDPISGHTALYWYRQSLGQGPEFLIYFQGTGAADDSGLPNDRFFAVRPEGSVSTLKIQRTERGDSAVYLCASSPGLQPTYEQYFGPGTRLTVT.

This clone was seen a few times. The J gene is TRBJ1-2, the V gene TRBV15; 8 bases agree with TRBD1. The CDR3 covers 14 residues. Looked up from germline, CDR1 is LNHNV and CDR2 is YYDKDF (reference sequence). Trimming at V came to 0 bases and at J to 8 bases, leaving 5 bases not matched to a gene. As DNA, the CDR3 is TGTGCCACCAGCAGAGAGTCAGGGGGCGTGGGCTACACCTTC. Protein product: CATSRESGGVGYTF.

The DNA of the CDR3 is TGTGCCAGCAGCTCAAGCCGGGAGGAGGTGGGGTATACTCAGCCCCAGCATTTT. This sequence encodes CASSSSREEVGYTQPQHF. The V gene is TRBV11-1, the J gene TRBJ1-5; D ambiguous. The V end was cut by 4 bases, the J end by 6 bases, with 25 bases between. The CDR3 sequence is 18 residues long. Germline-derived CDR1 and CDR2 are SGHAT and FQDESV (reference sequence).

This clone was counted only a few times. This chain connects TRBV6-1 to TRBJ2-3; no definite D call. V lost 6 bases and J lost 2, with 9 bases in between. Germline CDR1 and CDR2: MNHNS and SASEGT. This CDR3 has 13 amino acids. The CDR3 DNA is TGTGCCAGCAGCCAAGCCTACACAGATACGCAGTATTTT. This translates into CASSQAYTDTQYF.

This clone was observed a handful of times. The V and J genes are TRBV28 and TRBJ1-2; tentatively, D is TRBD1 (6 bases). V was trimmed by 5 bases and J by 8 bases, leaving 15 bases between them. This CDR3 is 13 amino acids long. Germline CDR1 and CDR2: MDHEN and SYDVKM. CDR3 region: CASSNLQGRGYTF. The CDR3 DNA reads TGTGCCAGCAGTAATCTACAGGGCAGGGGCTACACCTTC.